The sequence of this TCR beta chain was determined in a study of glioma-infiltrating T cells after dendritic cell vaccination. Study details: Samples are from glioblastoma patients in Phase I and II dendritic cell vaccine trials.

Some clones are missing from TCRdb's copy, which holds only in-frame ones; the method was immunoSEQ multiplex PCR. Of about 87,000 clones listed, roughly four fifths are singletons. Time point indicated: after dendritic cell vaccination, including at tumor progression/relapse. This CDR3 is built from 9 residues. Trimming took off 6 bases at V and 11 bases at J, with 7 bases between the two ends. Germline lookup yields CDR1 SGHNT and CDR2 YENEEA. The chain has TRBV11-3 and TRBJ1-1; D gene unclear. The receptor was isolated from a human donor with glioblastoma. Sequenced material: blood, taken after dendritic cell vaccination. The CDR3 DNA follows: TGTGCCAGCAGTTCCGGGGCTTTCTTT. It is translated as CASSSGAFF.